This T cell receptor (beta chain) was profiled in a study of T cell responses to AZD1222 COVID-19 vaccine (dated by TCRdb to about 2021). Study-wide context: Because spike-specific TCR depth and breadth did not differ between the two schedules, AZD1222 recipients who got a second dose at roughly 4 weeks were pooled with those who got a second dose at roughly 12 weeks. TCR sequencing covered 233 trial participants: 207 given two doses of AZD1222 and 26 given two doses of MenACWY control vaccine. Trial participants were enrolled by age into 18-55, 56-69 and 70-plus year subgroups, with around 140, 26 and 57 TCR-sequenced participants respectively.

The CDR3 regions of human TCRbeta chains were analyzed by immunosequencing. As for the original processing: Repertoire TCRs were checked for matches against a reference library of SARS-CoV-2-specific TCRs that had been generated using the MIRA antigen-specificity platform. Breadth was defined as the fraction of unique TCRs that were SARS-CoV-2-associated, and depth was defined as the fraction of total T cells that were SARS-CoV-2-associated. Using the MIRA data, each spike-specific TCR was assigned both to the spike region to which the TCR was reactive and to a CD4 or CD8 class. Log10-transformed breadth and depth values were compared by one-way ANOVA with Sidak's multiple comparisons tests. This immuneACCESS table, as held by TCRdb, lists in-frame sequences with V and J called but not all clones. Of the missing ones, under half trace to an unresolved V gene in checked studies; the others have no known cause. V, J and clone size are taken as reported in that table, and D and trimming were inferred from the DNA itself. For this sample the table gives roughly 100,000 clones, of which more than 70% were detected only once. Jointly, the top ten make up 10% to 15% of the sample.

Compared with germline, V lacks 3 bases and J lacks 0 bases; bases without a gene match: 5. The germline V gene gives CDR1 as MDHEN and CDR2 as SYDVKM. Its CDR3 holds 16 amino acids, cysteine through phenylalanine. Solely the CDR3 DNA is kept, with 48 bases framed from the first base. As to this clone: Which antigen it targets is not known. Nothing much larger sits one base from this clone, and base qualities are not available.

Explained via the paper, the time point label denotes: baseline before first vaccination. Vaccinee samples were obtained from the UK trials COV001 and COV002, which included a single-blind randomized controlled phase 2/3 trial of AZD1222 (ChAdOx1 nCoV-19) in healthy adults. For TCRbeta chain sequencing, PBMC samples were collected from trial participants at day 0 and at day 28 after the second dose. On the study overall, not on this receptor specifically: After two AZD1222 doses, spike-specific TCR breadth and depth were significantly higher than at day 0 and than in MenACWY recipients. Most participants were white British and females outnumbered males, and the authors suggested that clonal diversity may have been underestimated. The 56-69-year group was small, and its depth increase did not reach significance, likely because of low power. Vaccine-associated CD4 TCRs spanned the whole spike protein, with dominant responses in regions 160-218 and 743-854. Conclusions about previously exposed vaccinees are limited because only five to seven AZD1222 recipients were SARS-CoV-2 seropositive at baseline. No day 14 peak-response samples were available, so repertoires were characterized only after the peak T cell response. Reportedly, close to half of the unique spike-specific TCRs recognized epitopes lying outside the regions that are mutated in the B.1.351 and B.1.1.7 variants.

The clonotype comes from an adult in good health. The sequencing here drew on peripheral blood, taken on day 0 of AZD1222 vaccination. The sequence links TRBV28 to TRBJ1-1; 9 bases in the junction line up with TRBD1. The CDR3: CASSFYRGRVNTEAFF. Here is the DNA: TGTGCCAGCAGTTTCTACAGGGGGCGGGTGAACACTGAAGCTTTCTTT.